What follows describes a single T cell receptor (beta chain). This clone was seen a single time. Its binding antigen is unknown. Base quality data are lacking; no much larger clone is found one base away. The data originate from a study of chemoradiotherapy in HPV16-positive cancers (dated 2022 in TCRdb). With regard to the full study: Candidate HPV-specific T-cell clones and common TCR motifs were defined through functional T-cell assays on cells from a couple of HPV16-positive patients. The candidate HPV-specific TCRs and motifs were subsequently tracked in TCR repertoires obtained from some 90 patients with HPV-related cancers. The study set out to ask whether T-cell immunity against the HPV oncoproteins E6 and E7 changes over the course of chemoradiotherapy and whether that immunity affects survival. Broader findings and caveats from the paper: Improved recurrence-free survival in HPV16-positive patients was associated with expansion of HPV-responsive T cells during chemoradiotherapy. Expansion of candidate HPV-specific clones and E7-related TCR motifs was observed in the tumor microenvironment during treatment, whereas no such expansion was observed for non-HPV-specific T cells. The survival association was reported for HPV16-positive patients, and the functional definition of HPV-specific T cells was derived from only two HPV16-positive patients.

The germline V gene (reference sequence) sets CDR1 to MNHEY and CDR2 to SMNVEV. V is reduced by 3 bases and J by 6 bases, leaving a spacing of 16 bases between them. The CDR3 holds 15 amino acids from the cysteine to the phenylalanine. The retained sequence is limited to the CDR3, 45 bases, with the frame set at the first base. The library was made by the immunoSEQ multiplex PCR assay. Not all clones reach the TCRdb copy of this immuneACCESS table, which keeps in-frame sequences only. Checked studies attribute under half of the gap to unresolved V genes and leave the rest unexplained. The sample profile shows around 10,000 clones; roughly four fifths of them were found once. Jointly, the top ten make up around 2.8% of the sample. Repertoires were sampled multiple times during chemoradiotherapy, which allowed clonal expansion in the tumor microenvironment to be followed.

This sample comprised blood, obtained from a patient who underwent chemoradiotherapy. The V and J segments used are TRBV27 and TRBJ2-3; the D gene is possibly TRBD1 or TRBD2, with 7 bases matching each. This sequence originates from a human donor with HPV-associated anogenital cancer. In nucleotides, the sequence is TGTGCCAGCAGTTTCCCAGGGGGGGCGGGGGATACGCAGTATTTT. This encodes CASSFPGGAGDTQYF.